This T cell receptor beta chain was retrieved from a study of TIL therapy for anti-PD-1-resistant metastatic lung cancer. General study findings and limits: The cohort had more treatment-naive, never-smoker and oncogene-addicted patients than typical.

As concerns this clone: What it binds is not known.

Time point described: pre-treatment sample, taken before nivolumab and TIL therapy. Most excised metastases sampled were pleural nodules or supraclavicular lymph nodes. Patients were adults with stage 4 NSCLC. Germline lookup yields CDR1 PRHDT and CDR2 FYEKMQ (reference sequence). CDR3 length equals 16 residues. V lost 3 bases, J lost 9 bases, and 13 bases stayed unmatched. This was the immunoSEQ v3 assay. Some clones are missing from TCRdb's copy, which holds only in-frame ones; the method was immunoSEQ multiplex PCR. This sample has 8,500 to 9,500 clones, with 65% to 80% found just once. The J gene is TRBJ2-1, the V gene TRBV13; the match to TRBD1 covers 8 bases. This sequence originates from a person aged 25 to 80 with non-small cell lung cancer. Sample: tumor tissue, taken at baseline. DNA of the CDR3: TGTGCCAGCAGCTTCTACCGGACAGGGCTAGGTGGTGAGCAGTTCTTC. Protein: CASSFYRTGLGGEQFF.